This passage covers 28 T cell receptor beta chains from one sample sequenced in a study of control samples from healthy donors and cancer patients. Clones were read by immunoSEQ multiplex PCR, and TCRdb kept only the in-frame ones, dropping some. Among tens of thousands of clones, about 94% were seen once, and the ten largest hold more than 2.5%. The sequenced material came from blood. These receptors were obtained from a woman aged 25 to 39 in good health.

This chain links TRBV25-1 with TRBJ2-3; D gene unclear. Trimming took off 1 base at V and 0 bases at J, with 11 bases between the two ends. The CDR3 extends over 16 amino acids. Germline values: CDR1 MGHDK, CDR2 SYGVNS. DNA of the CDR3: TGTGCCAGCAGTGAATCAGATGTGGGTAGCACAGATACGCAGTATTTT. This translates into CASSESDVGSTDTQYF.

The genes are TRBV5-4 and TRBJ1-1, with D maybe TRBD1 (6 bases). The V end was cut by 0 bases, the J end by 2 bases, with 17 bases between. The CDR3 covers 17 residues. Germline CDR1 reads SGHNT; CDR2 reads YYREEE (reference sequence). CDR3 region: CASSLGGEGGRNTEAFF. Written as DNA, the CDR3 is TGTGCCAGCAGCTTGGGGGGAGAAGGGGGAAGAAACACTGAAGCTTTCTTT.

V gene TRBV5-1 combines with J gene TRBJ2-5; D perhaps matches TRBD1 (5 bases). The ends were cut back, 4 bases at V and 1 base at J, with 11 bases in the middle. The CDR3 extends over 14 amino acids. Germline values: CDR1 SGHRS, CDR2 YFSETQ. The CDR3, as DNA: TGCGCCAGCAGCGAGCAGGGCATCCAAGAGACCCAGTACTTC. Translating it yields CASSEQGIQETQYF.

This chain connects TRBV6-2 or TRBV6-3 to TRBJ1-2, with 9 bases lining up with TRBD1. V lost 4 bases to trimming and J lost 4 bases; unmatched junction nucleotides: 13. CDR1 and CDR2 (germline): MNHEY, SVGEGT. The CDR3 contains 17 residues. The CDR3: CASSSGDRVFRGYGYTF. As DNA, the CDR3 is TGTGCCAGCAGTTCGGGGGACAGGGTTTTTCGCGGCTATGGCTACACCTTC.

This chain links TRBV6-5 with TRBJ2-3; D ambiguous. CDR1 and CDR2 (germline): MNHEY, SVGAGI. Deletions cut 5 bases from V and 1 base from J, with 10 bases between. The CDR3 sequence is 14 residues long. The CDR3 sequence: CASSISEGTDTQYF. As DNA, the CDR3 is TGTGCCAGCAGTATAAGCGAAGGCACAGATACGCAGTATTTT.

The chain recombines TRBV15 with TRBJ1-1; 8 nucleotides align to TRBD1. This CDR3 is 14 amino acids long. Germline lookup yields CDR1 LNHNV and CDR2 YYDKDF (reference sequence). The junction had 14 bases not matched to a gene; V was cut back by 11 bases and J by 6 bases. The CDR3 coding sequence is TGTGCCGTCTCACGGGACAGGAAGATCGCTGAAGCTTTCTTT. Amino acids: CAVSRDRKIAEAFF.

The V and J genes are TRBV6-5 and TRBJ1-1; D is ambiguous. V lost 5 bases, J lost 3 bases, and 13 bases lay in between. CDR1 is MNHEY, CDR2 SVGAGI, per germline. CDR3 size: 14 residues. The chain's CDR3 is CASSIVAGDTEAFF. CDR3 nucleotides: TGTGCCAGCAGTATCGTAGCCGGGGACACTGAAGCTTTCTTT.

This chain links TRBV3-1 (or the pseudogene TRBV3-2) with TRBJ1-2; D remains unclear. Germline loops: CDR1 LGHDT, CDR2 YNNKEL (reference sequence). The CDR3 contains 15 residues. The V gene lost 1 base and the J gene lost 4 bases, with 13 bases spanning the gap. The CDR3 nucleotides are TGTGCCAGCAGCCAAGGGGCTGATTACCTCTATGGCTACACCTTC. This codes for CASSQGADYLYGYTF.

The chain uses TRBV7-6 and TRBJ2-1; D gene unclear. Germline CDR1 reads SGHVS; CDR2 reads FNYEAQ. The CDR3 has 12 residues. Between the trimmed V and J ends, which lost 4 bases and 5 bases, there was a span of 6 bases. DNA for the CDR3: TGTGCCAGCAGCTCCCTTGACAATGAGCAGTTCTTC. This encodes CASSSLDNEQFF.

The rearrangement links TRBV7-8 to TRBJ1-2; D may be TRBD1 (6 bases). Trimming left V 5 bases short and J 5 bases short, with 18 bases between. The CDR3 is 15 residues long. Germline lookup yields CDR1 SGHVS and CDR2 FQNEAQ. CDR3 protein: CASSLPLGGLYGYTF. For the CDR3, the DNA is TGTGCCAGCAGCCTCCCCCTAGGGGGGTTGTATGGCTACACCTTC.

This clone was picked up one time. The chain carries TRBV28 and TRBJ2-7, with D perhaps TRBD1 or TRBD2 (5 bases each). CDR1 is MDHEN and CDR2 is SYDVKM in the germline V gene. With 6 bases removed from V and 0 bases from J, the gap between germline ends came to 12 bases. CDR3 length equals 14 residues. CDR3 DNA: TGTGCCAGCAGCCTCGGGACGGTCTCCTACGAGCAGTACTTC. The encoded protein is CASSLGTVSYEQYF.

J is TRBJ1-6 and V is TRBV15; no definite D call. The CDR3 is 14 amino acids. The germline V gene encodes CDR1 LNHNV and CDR2 YYDKDF (reference sequence). V was cut by 0 bases and J by 6 bases, with 6 bases left in between. CDR3 protein: CATSRDYGNSPLHF. Written as DNA, the CDR3 is TGTGCCACCAGCAGAGATTACGGTAATTCACCCCTCCACTTT.

The chain recombines TRBV6-1 with TRBJ2-1, with 7 nucleotides matching TRBD2. CDR3 length: 15 amino acids. The ends lost 2 bases at V and 3 bases at J; junction bases unmatched: 4. Germline V CDR1 and CDR2: MNHNS, SASEGT. CDR3: CASSEFGGGYNEQFF. The CDR3 nucleotides read TGTGCCAGCAGTGAATTCGGCGGGGGCTACAATGAGCAGTTCTTC.

This chain uses TRBV5-5 with TRBJ2-1, with D perhaps TRBD2 (5 bases). The CDR3 length is 15 residues. Germline CDR1 is SGHKS and CDR2 is YYEKEE (reference sequence). Trimming took off 4 bases at V and 0 bases at J, with 11 bases between the two ends. In DNA form, the CDR3 reads TGTGCCAGCAGCCTGACTACCAGCTCCTACAATGAGCAGTTCTTC. This translates into CASSLTTSSYNEQFF.

The chain is built from TRBV7-3 and TRBJ2-2; D possibly matches TRBD1 or TRBD2 (5 bases each). Trimming cost V 5 bases and J 9 bases, with 19 bases left between them. The CDR3 consists of 15 residues. Germline V gene data show CDR1 as SGHTA and CDR2 as FQGTGA. CDR3 nucleotides: TGTGCCAGCAGCCTACAGGAGGAGATACACCGGGAGCTGTTTTTT. The encoded protein is CASSLQEEIHRELFF.

V and J are TRBV21-1 and TRBJ2-5. TRBV21-1 is listed as a pseudogene. This CDR3 has 14 amino acids. DNA of the CDR3: TGTGCCAGCAGCAACGGTGGCTCCTTAGGGACCCAGTACTTC. Residues: CASSNGGSLGTQYF.

The chain has TRBV6-5 and TRBJ2-7; tentative D call: TRBD1 (5 bases). This CDR3 comprises 15 residues. Trimming cost V 7 bases and J 2 bases, with 18 bases left between them. Germline CDR1 and CDR2: MNHEY and SVGAGI. DNA for the CDR3: TGTGCCAGCACCCGAGGACACACGTTTCCCTACGAGCAGTACTTC. Translated, it gives CASTRGHTFPYEQYF.

The chain is built from TRBV29-1 and TRBJ1-1; 12 bases align to TRBD1. Germline assignment: CDR1 SQVTM and CDR2 ANQGSEA. The CDR3 covers 13 residues. V lost 6 bases and J lost 7; bases outside the gene matches: 6. CDR3 loop: CSVWDRGPLEAFF. The CDR3 DNA sequence: TGCAGCGTCTGGGACAGGGGGCCCCTTGAAGCTTTCTTT.

The V gene is TRBV7-2, the J gene TRBJ2-1; TRBD2 might be the D (6 bases). Germline CDR1 reads SGHTA; CDR2 reads FQGNSA. The V end was cut by 3 bases, the J end by 9 bases, with 12 bases between. CDR3 length: 13 residues. DNA of the CDR3: TGTGCCAGCAGCTTCTCTAGCGTCGGTGAGCAGTTCTTC. It specifies CASSFSSVGEQFF.

The J gene is TRBJ2-5, the V gene TRBV11-3, with D unresolved. The CDR3 runs 14 residues. The germline V gene has CDR1 SGHNT and CDR2 YENEEA. The V and J ends lost 6 bases and 0 bases respectively, with 11 bases between them. This chain's CDR3 is CASSGNQYQETQYF. The CDR3 DNA follows: TGTGCCAGCAGTGGAAACCAGTACCAAGAGACCCAGTACTTC.

The chain couples TRBV6-5 to TRBJ1-6, with 7 bases fitting TRBD1. Germline lookup yields CDR1 MNHEY and CDR2 SVGAGI. This CDR3 region has 14 residues. V trimming: 6 bases; J trimming: 6 bases; junction bases outside the gene matches: 5. The DNA for the CDR3 is TGTGCCAGCAGCAATACAGGGGTTAATTCACCCCTCCACTTT. This codes for CASSNTGVNSPLHF.

The chain joins TRBV7-2 to TRBJ2-5; TRBD1 might be the D (5 bases). Per the germline V gene, CDR1 is SGHTA and CDR2 is FQGNSA. V gave up 3 bases and J gave up 6 bases, with 17 bases separating them. The CDR3 runs 15 residues. The CDR3 is CASSLWYAGRQTQYF. The CDR3 bases are TGTGCCAGCAGCTTGTGGTACGCAGGGCGGCAGACCCAGTACTTC.

This clone was seen a handful of times. This rearrangement joins TRBV10-2 to TRBJ2-7; no firm D call. The CDR3 totals 13 residues. Germline values: CDR1 WSHSY, CDR2 SAAADI. Deletions cut 9 bases from V and 0 bases from J, with 12 bases between. CDR3 in DNA: TGCGCCAGTATCCACCCGAACTCCTACGAGCAGTACGTC. This encodes CASIHPNSYEQYV.

The rearrangement uses TRBV3-1 (or the pseudogene TRBV3-2) and TRBJ2-3; 10 nucleotides align to TRBD2. Losses at the gene ends were 3 bases for V and 3 bases for J; bases not matched to a gene: 9. Germline CDR1 LGHDT, CDR2 YNNKEL (reference sequence). CDR3 length equals 17 residues. Here the CDR3 reads CASSQRSLAGRTDTQYF. The CDR3, as DNA: TGTGCCAGCAGCCAGCGTTCACTAGCGGGGAGGACAGATACGCAGTATTTT.

This chain links TRBV7-6 with TRBJ2-3, with D tentatively TRBD1 or TRBD2 (5 bases each). Germline V lookup: CDR1 SGHVS, CDR2 FNYEAQ. CDR3 length: 15 amino acids. Trimming left V 2 bases short and J 4 bases short, with 13 bases between. CDR3 residues: CASSLRDPRADTQYF. The CDR3 DNA reads TGTGCCAGCAGCTTACGGGACCCAAGGGCAGATACGCAGTATTTT.

The chain has TRBV7-3 and TRBJ2-5, with 8 positions matching TRBD2. Germline CDR1 and CDR2: SGHTA and FQGTGA. The length of the CDR3 is 16 residues. J was trimmed by 3 bases and V by 4 bases; bases with no gene match: 10. CDR3 amino acids: CASSSPRAGGEETQYF. The CDR3 DNA reads as TGTGCCAGCAGCTCCCCCAGGGCGGGGGGCGAAGAGACCCAGTACTTC.

The V and J genes are TRBV5-8 and TRBJ1-2; D perhaps matches TRBD1 (5 bases). Germline V gene lookup returns CDR1 SGHTS and CDR2 YDEGEE. The CDR3 sequence is 13 residues long. Trimming removed 4 bases at V and 8 bases at J, with 15 bases between. The DNA for the CDR3 is TGTGCCAGCAGCCCATACCAGGGCTGGGGCTACACCTTC. It translates to CASSPYQGWGYTF. Supplemented by reference TRBV5-8 and TRBJ1-2, the full variable domain reads EAGVTQSPTHLIKTRGQQATLRCSPISGHTSVYWYQQALGLGLQFLLWYDEGEERNRGNFPPRFSGRQFPNYSSELNVNALELEDSALYLCASSPYQGWGYTFGSGTRLTVV.

The chain employs TRBV4-1 and TRBJ1-3; TRBD1 agrees at 8 bases. This CDR3 region has 14 residues. Germline values: CDR1 MGHRA, CDR2 YSYEKL. J lost 6 bases, V lost 4 bases, and 5 bases had no gene match. The chain's CDR3 is CASSRGQGLNTIYF. The CDR3 nucleotides read TGCGCCAGCAGCCGCGGACAGGGTCTAAACACCATATATTTT.